This is a list of T cell receptor beta chains from one sample in a study of blood T cell repertoires in COVID-19. Repertoires were generated with immunoSEQ multiplex PCR, while TCRdb's copy carries only in-frame clones and drops some. The sample has 80,000 to 90,000 clones, 87% seen once; the top ten hold roughly 5.7%. Sequences were obtained from peripheral blood. All receptors come from a man between 60 and 70 years old with acute or convalescent COVID-19. The CDR3 runs from the conserved cysteine through the conserved F or W. A D gene is named only where the DNA matches it firmly. Size values are once, few and many counts, or a class for expanded clones, and some rows have none.

NA,NA,TRBJ1-5,TRBV27,TGTGCCAGCAGTTCTCGACAGGACGGCCGCCGGGGCAATCAGCCCCAGCATTTT,CASSSRQDGRRGNQPQHF
NA,once,TRBJ2-3,TRBV27,TGTGCCAGCAGTTTAAACGGTGCAGATACGCAGTATTTT,CASSLNGADTQYF
NA,once,TRBJ1-1,TRBV30,TGTGCCTGGAGTAGCGGCTTTGGCCCCACTGAAGCTTTCTTT,CAWSSGFGPTEAFF
NA,NA,TRBJ2-3,TRBV2,TGTGCCAGCAAATCGGACGGGGTTGGGACAGATACGCAGTATTTT,CASKSDGVGTDTQYF
TRBD2,once,TRBJ2-2,TRBV7-7,TGTGCCAGCAGCTCGACTAGCGGGGGAGGAATCGGGGAGCTGTTTTTT,CASSSTSGGGIGELFF
NA,NA,TRBJ2-1,TRBV20-1,TGCAGTGCTAGTACACCCGGGGGGCCCTACAATGAGCAGTTCTTC,CSASTPGGPYNEQFF
NA,NA,TRBJ1-2,TRBV3-1/TRBV3-2,TGTGCCAGCAGCCAATTGACAGTAAACTATGGCTACACCTTC,CASSQLTVNYGYTF
NA,NA,TRBJ2-7,TRBV12-3/TRBV12-4,TGTGCCAGCAGTTCTAGACAGGCCCACGAGCAGTACTTC,CASSSRQAHEQYF
NA,few,TRBJ2-3,TRBV5-5,TGTGCCAGCAGCTCCTCCGGGGATACGCAGTATTTT,CASSSSGDTQYF
NA,NA,TRBJ2-5,TRBV5-5,TGTGCCAGCAGCTTGATGCGGGGTCGGGAGACCCAGTACTTC,CASSLMRGRETQYF
TRBD2,NA,TRBJ2-3,TRBV6-5,TGTGCCAGCAGTTACTCGGGAGGGGAAGATACGCAGTATTTT,CASSYSGGEDTQYF
TRBD1,NA,TRBJ1-1,TRBV3-1/TRBV3-2,TGTGCCAGCAGCCTCGGACAGGGCCCAGCTTTCTTT,CASSLGQGPAFF
NA,NA,TRBJ1-1,TRBV4-1,TGCGCCAGCAGCCATGACAGGCCTACCCGGAGGCACACTGAAGCTTTCTTT,CASSHDRPTRRHTEAFF